Shown below are 27 T cell receptor beta chains from a single sample sequenced in a study of regulatory T cells in long-lasting Graves disease. Time point denoted: newly diagnosed GD, antithyroid drugs for less than 3 months. PBMC-derived RNA was used for the TCR library. Library construction for TCR beta used iRepertoire HTBI primers and Arm-PCR of CDR3 regions. TCRdb fed the multiplex PCR reads into MiXCR, producing one record per CDR3 protein. Here the sample spans roughly 420,000 distinct CDR3 sequences, 16% being singletons. This sample also appeared in a second study, on T cells in Graves' hyperthyroidism and ophthalmopathy.

Here the sequenced sample was peripheral blood mononuclear cells (PBMCs), taken at new diagnosis, from a patient treated with antithyroid drugs. The receptor source for this set is a woman aged 25 to 45 with Graves disease.

This clonotype occurred many times. The chain has TRBV5-8 and TRBJ2-3; no clear D. The CDR3 is 16 amino acids. Germline V gene data show CDR1 as SGHTS and CDR2 as YDEGEE. V dropped 1 base and J dropped 2 bases, with 14 bases sitting between them. In nucleotides, the CDR3 is TGTGCCAGCAGCTTGTCGTCTGTTGGGGTCACAGATACGCAGTATTTT. Its translation: CASSLSSVGVTDTQYF.

V and J are TRBV7-9 and TRBJ2-1, with D perhaps TRBD2 (5 bases). Germline values: CDR1 SEHNR, CDR2 FQNEAQ (reference sequence). Trimming shortened V by 7 bases and J by 3 bases, and 13 bases separated the two germline ends. The CDR3 length is 14 residues. CDR3 amino acids: CASMPFGVYNEQFF. The CDR3, as DNA: TGTGCCAGCATGCCCTTCGGGGTCTACAATGAGCAGTTCTTC.

This clonotype showed up many times. This chain joins TRBV2 and TRBJ1-1, with 7 nucleotides matching TRBD1. This CDR3 is 13 amino acids long. The germline V gene encodes CDR1 SNHLY and CDR2 FYNNEI. The ends lost 8 bases at V and 0 bases at J; junction bases unmatched: 3. This CDR3 is CASYRGMNTEAFF. The CDR3 region has the DNA TGTGCCAGCTACAGGGGCATGAACACTGAAGCTTTCTTT. Based on the CDR3 plus reference TRBV2 and TRBJ1-1, the full variable domain is EPEVTQTPSHQVTQMGQEVILRCVPISNHLYFYWYRQILGQKVEFLVSFYNNEISEKSEIFDDQFSVERPDGSNFTLKIRSTKLEDSAMYFCASYRGMNTEAFFGQGTRLTVV.

This clonotype came up many times. This chain joins TRBV7-3 and TRBJ2-1, with D unresolved. The CDR3 contains 15 residues. In germline, CDR1 is SGHTA, CDR2 FQGTGA. The ends were cut back, 1 base at V and 8 bases at J, with 15 bases in the middle. CDR3 amino acids: CASSLRKGAIYEQFF. CDR3 DNA sequence: TGTGCCAGCAGCTTAAGGAAAGGAGCTATCTATGAGCAGTTCTTC.

This clonotype was counted many times. The chain carries TRBV11-2 and TRBJ2-3; D gene ambiguous. The CDR3 spans 11 residues. The ends were cut back, 5 bases at V and 5 bases at J, with 5 bases in the middle. The germline CDR1 and CDR2 sequences are SGHAT and FQNNGV. The DNA of the CDR3 is TGTGCCAGCAGCAGCTTAGATACGCAGTATTTT. This translates into CASSSLDTQYF.

In its sample, this clonotype was seen many times. The genes are TRBV3-1 and TRBJ1-2; D is possibly TRBD1 (5 bases). The CDR3 covers 13 residues. Trimming cost V 4 bases and J 7 bases, with 13 bases left between them. In germline, CDR1 is LGHDT, CDR2 YNNKEL (reference sequence). The CDR3 DNA is TGTGCCAGCAGCCTCGGAAGGCAGGGTGGCTACACCTTC. It encodes CASSLGRQGGYTF.

This clonotype was counted at least ten times. The chain combines TRBV6-5 with TRBJ2-5; 9 bases match TRBD2. V was pared by 4 bases and J by 1 base, with 4 bases of the junction left unmatched. The CDR3 consists of 15 residues. Germline V gene data show CDR1 as MNHEY and CDR2 as SVGAGI. CDR3 region: CASSSLTSGQETQYF. The DNA for the CDR3 is TGTGCCAGCAGTTCCCTGACTAGCGGCCAAGAGACCCAGTACTTC.

This clonotype was recorded many times. The V and J genes are TRBV5-6 and TRBJ2-2; tentatively, D is TRBD2 (6 bases). This CDR3 contains 15 residues. The V gene's germline CDR1 is SGHDT and CDR2 YYEEEE. V dropped 1 base and J dropped 4 bases, with 11 bases sitting between them. CDR3 region: CASSLPGAGTGELFF. The CDR3 nucleotides are TGTGCCAGCAGCTTGCCGGGAGCGGGCACCGGGGAGCTGTTTTTT. The whole variable domain, filled in from reference TRBV5-6 and TRBJ2-2, reads DAGVTQSPTHLIKTRGQQVTLRCSPKSGHDTVSWYQQALGQGPQFIFQYYEEEERQRGNFPDRFSGHQFPNYSSELNVNALLLGDSALYLCASSLPGAGTGELFFGEGSRLTVL.

This clonotype was detected many times. This chain links TRBV4-2 with TRBJ1-5; possible D gene TRBD1, 5 bases. The CDR3 consists of 17 residues. Per germline, CDR1 LGHNA and CDR2 YNFKEQ. V was cut by 0 bases and J by 0 bases, with 12 bases left in between. The DNA for the CDR3 is TGTGCCAGCAGCCAAGATGGGGCAAACCCTAGCAATCAGCCCCAGCATTTT. Translating it yields CASSQDGANPSNQPQHF.

There are many counts of this clonotype. The chain has TRBV20-1 and TRBJ2-1; 10 bases map to TRBD2. After removal of 3 bases from V and 9 bases from J, the junction contained 8 bases not matched to a gene. CDR3 length equals 14 residues. Germline CDR1 and CDR2: DFQATT and SNEGSKA (reference sequence). The DNA of the CDR3 is TGCAGTGCTAGTAGCGGGAGGCGGGGATCTGAGCAGTTCTTC. Amino acids: CSASSGRRGSEQFF.

This clonotype was counted many times. The chain carries TRBV29-1 and TRBJ1-1; no clear D gene. The CDR3 has 13 residues. CDR1 is SQVTM and CDR2 is ANQGSEA in the germline V gene. V was shortened by 3 bases and J by 1 base, with 9 bases between the two germline ends. The CDR3 here is CSVDRTTNTEAFF. CDR3 DNA sequence: TGCAGCGTTGACAGGACTACGAACACTGAAGCTTTCTTT.

This clonotype was seen many times. The J gene is TRBJ1-6, the V gene TRBV3-1; possible D gene TRBD1, 5 bases. Trimming removed 0 bases from V and 6 bases from J, with 9 bases in between. The CDR3 consists of 15 residues. Germline CDR1 and CDR2: LGHDT and YNNKEL (reference sequence). CDR3 residues: CASSQEAGTNSPLHF. In DNA form, the CDR3 reads TGTGCCAGCAGCCAAGAGGCAGGGACTAATTCACCCCTCCACTTT.

This clonotype was seen a handful of times. The CDR3 sequence: CASGDGRVSYNEQFF. CDR3 bases: TGTGCCAGCGGGGACGGGAGGGTCTCCTACAATGAGCAGTTCTTC. J is TRBJ2-1 and V is TRBV14, with TRBD2 matching over 8 bases. J gave up 0 bases and V 8 bases, and 6 bases lay outside the gene matches. Germline CDR1 reads SGHDN; CDR2 reads FVKESK. The CDR3 covers 15 residues. The complete variable domain, with remaining parts taken from reference TRBV14 and TRBJ2-1, reads EAGVTQFPSHSVIEKGQTVTLRCDPISGHDNLYWYRRVMGKEIKFLLHFVKESKQDESGMPNNRFLAERTGGTYSTLKVQPAELEDSGVYFCASGDGRVSYNEQFFGPGTRLTVL.

The J gene is TRBJ2-5, the V gene TRBV5-1, with D possibly matching TRBD1 (6 bases). The CDR3 is 15 amino acids. V gave up 0 bases and J gave up 5 bases, with 14 bases separating them. In germline, CDR1 is SGHRS, CDR2 YFSETQ. The CDR3 DNA reads as TGCGCCAGCAGCTTGGGGGGGCACCACGGGGAGACCCAGTACTTC. Protein: CASSLGGHHGETQYF.

The genes are TRBV13 and TRBJ2-7; D uncertain. V was trimmed by 7 bases and J by 2 bases, leaving 12 bases between them. This CDR3 is 13 amino acids long. Germline V gene lookup returns CDR1 PRHDT and CDR2 FYEKMQ (reference sequence). The CDR3 spells CASTQGAAYEQYF. CDR3 nucleotides: TGTGCCAGCACCCAAGGTGCGGCCTACGAGCAGTACTTC.

The genes are TRBV20-1 and TRBJ1-3; D is undetermined. This CDR3 comprises 13 residues. Trimming removed 1 base at V and 5 bases at J, with 9 bases between. CDR1 is DFQATT, CDR2 SNEGSKA, per germline (reference sequence). CDR3: CSARVGVRNTIYF. The CDR3 bases are TGCAGTGCTAGAGTGGGAGTGAGAAACACCATATATTTT.

This clonotype was counted at least ten times. The chain uses TRBV30 and TRBJ2-3; 9 nucleotides align to TRBD2. V trimming: 8 bases; J trimming: 6 bases; junction bases outside the gene matches: 12. Germline V gene lookup returns CDR1 GTSNPN and CDR2 SVGIG (reference sequence). This CDR3 region has 14 residues. The chain's CDR3 is CAQRQAGGPDTQYF. The CDR3 DNA is TGTGCCCAACGCCAGGCGGGAGGGCCGGATACGCAGTATTTT.

This clonotype was counted many times. The CDR3 DNA is TGTGCCAGCAGTACCTGGGAGCGGAACCAAGAGACCCAGTACTTC. Amino acids: CASSTWERNQETQYF. V is TRBV11-2 and J is TRBJ2-5; D possibly corresponds to TRBD2 (5 bases). There are 15 residues in the CDR3. CDR1 is SGHAT, CDR2 FQNNGV, per germline. Trimming removed 6 bases at V and 0 bases at J, with 14 bases between. Looking up the rest from reference TRBV11-2 and TRBJ2-5 gives the full variable domain: EAGVAQSPRYKIIEKRQSVAFWCNPISGHATLYWYQQILGQGPKLLIQFQNNGVVDDSQLPKDRFSAERLKGVDSTLKIQPAKLEDSAVYLCASSTWERNQETQYFGPGTRLLVL.

Only a few counts were recorded for this clonotype. Sequence at one end of the junction differs from germline and may be a read error. The gene calls are TRBV3-1 and TRBJ1-5; D not certain. The CDR3 consists of 13 residues. In germline, CDR1 is LGHDT, CDR2 YNNKEL (reference sequence). The CDR3 sequence: CAGSPGRNQPQHF. The CDR3 DNA follows: TGTGCCGGCAGCCCAGGACGGAATCAGCCCCAGCATTTT.

This clonotype was detected ten times or more. This chain connects TRBV20-1 to TRBJ1-1; possible D gene TRBD1, 5 bases. The CDR3 spans 11 residues. Germline V gene lookup returns CDR1 DFQATT and CDR2 SNEGSKA (reference sequence). CDR3 residues: CQQEMNTEAFF. The CDR3 bases are TGCCAACAGGAGATGAACACTGAAGCTTTCTTT.

This clonotype was detected many times. This rearrangement joins TRBV7-9 to TRBJ2-7; D tentatively fits TRBD1 or TRBD2 (5 bases each). The V gene lost 8 bases and the J gene lost 4 bases, with 15 bases spanning the gap. This CDR3 is 13 amino acids long. Germline CDR1 SEHNR, CDR2 FQNEAQ (reference sequence). The CDR3 DNA follows: TGTGCCAGCGGGGACGATAGGGCTTACGAGCAGTACTTC. This translates into CASGDDRAYEQYF.

At least ten counts were recorded for this clonotype. The V and J genes are TRBV12-3 or TRBV12-4 and TRBJ1-2, with a weak D call TRBD1 (6 bases). This CDR3 has 16 residues. The V gene lost 2 bases and the J gene lost 0 bases, with 13 bases spanning the gap. The CDR3 is CASSLTQGPSNYGYTF. The CDR3 nucleotides read TGTGCCAGCAGTTTAACCCAGGGGCCTTCTAACTATGGCTACACCTTC.

The J gene is TRBJ1-2, the V gene TRBV6-1, with 7 bases matching TRBD1. CDR3 size: 13 residues. Per the germline V gene, CDR1 is MNHNS and CDR2 is SASEGT. V lost 8 bases and J lost 6; bases outside the gene matches: 9. The CDR3 protein is CASGLKGADGYTF. For the CDR3, the DNA is TGTGCCAGCGGACTCAAGGGGGCGGATGGCTACACCTTC.

In this sample, this clonotype turned up a few times. The chain recombines TRBV7-9 with TRBJ2-2; 13 bases map to TRBD2. The CDR3 has 16 amino acids. V lost 5 bases, J lost 5 bases, and 5 bases stayed unmatched. CDR1 SEHNR and CDR2 FQNEAQ come from the germline V gene (reference sequence). The CDR3 sequence: CASSAGLAGPTGELFF. CDR3 coding DNA: TGTGCCAGCAGCGCGGGACTAGCGGGACCGACCGGGGAGCTGTTTTTT. The variable domain in full, completed from reference TRBV7-9 and TRBJ2-2, reads DTGVSQNPRHKITKRGQNVTFRCDPISEHNRLYWYRQTLGQGPEFLTYFQNEAQLEKSRLLSDRFSAERPKGSFSTLEIQRTEQGDSAMYLCASSAGLAGPTGELFFGEGSRLTVL.

The table lists this clonotype with many counts. This sequence joins TRBV5-1 and TRBJ2-4; 10 bases agree with TRBD1. Trimming removed 6 bases from V and 9 bases from J; junction bases left unmatched: 6. The germline V gene encodes CDR1 SGHRS and CDR2 YFSETQ. This CDR3 is built from 13 residues. The chain's CDR3 is CASTRDRGAIQYF. CDR3 nucleotide sequence: TGCGCCAGCACGCGGGACAGGGGAGCCATTCAGTACTTC.

This clonotype was observed many times. The rearrangement links TRBV7-8 to TRBJ1-1, with no clear D. The V gene lost 2 bases and the J gene lost 1 base, with 8 bases spanning the gap. The CDR3 covers 14 residues. Germline V gene lookup returns CDR1 SGHVS and CDR2 FQNEAQ. Written as DNA, the CDR3 is TGTGCCAGCAGCTTATCGGTGGCGAACACTGAAGCTTTCTTT. Its translation: CASSLSVANTEAFF.

At least ten counts were recorded for this clonotype. The V call is TRBV20-1, the J call TRBJ1-2; 8 bases align to TRBD1. The V and J ends lost 5 bases and 4 bases, in that order; junction bases with no gene match: 6. CDR1 is DFQATT, CDR2 SNEGSKA, per germline (reference sequence). The CDR3 contains 13 residues. The CDR3: CSARTGFTYGYTF. CDR3 coding DNA: TGCAGTGCTCGGACAGGGTTTACCTATGGCTACACCTTC.